This TCR beta chain derives from a study of blood T cell repertoires in COVID-19. Study overall: Donors in the United States, Italy and Spain gave samples during acute or convalescent COVID-19.

This clone came up once. Trimming cost V 3 bases and J 7 bases, with 9 bases left between them. The germline CDR1 and CDR2 sequences are WSHSY and SAAADI. The CDR3 is 13 residues long. Here immunoSEQ multiplex PCR was the method, and the copy in TCRdb shows in-frame clones only, minus some. The sample lists approximately 33,000 clones, roughly 88% occurring once. Sequencing was carried out using peripheral blood. The rearrangement joins TRBV10-2 to TRBJ2-2, with D unresolved. The origin of this receptor is a man in his sixties with COVID-19, enrolled during active disease. DNA for the CDR3: TGCGCCAGCAGTGATTTAGTCTACGGGGAGCTGTTTTTT. Amino acid sequence: CASSDLVYGELFF.